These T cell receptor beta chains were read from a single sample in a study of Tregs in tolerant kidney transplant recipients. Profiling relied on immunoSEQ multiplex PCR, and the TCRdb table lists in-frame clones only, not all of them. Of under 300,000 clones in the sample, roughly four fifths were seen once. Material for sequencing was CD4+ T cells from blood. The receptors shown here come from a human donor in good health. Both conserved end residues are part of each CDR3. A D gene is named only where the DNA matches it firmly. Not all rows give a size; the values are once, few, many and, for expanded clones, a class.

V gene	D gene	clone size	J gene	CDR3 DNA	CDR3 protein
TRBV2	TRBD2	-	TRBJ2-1	TGTGCCAGCAGTGTCGGCGGGAGCCGATACAATGAGCAGTTCTTC	CASSVGGSRYNEQFF
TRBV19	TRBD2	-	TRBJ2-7	TGTGCCAGTAGTACCCAAGCGGGAGGGCACCACGAGCAGTACTTC	CASSTQAGGHHEQYF
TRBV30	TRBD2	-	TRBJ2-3	TGTGCCTGGAGAACGGGGGGGCATCGAACAGATACGCAGTATTTT	CAWRTGGHRTDTQYF
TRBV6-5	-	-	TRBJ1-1	TGTGCCAGCAGTGAAGCCAGATCGGCTTTCTTT	CASSEARSAFF
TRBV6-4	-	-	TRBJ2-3	TGTGCCAGCAGTGTCGGCGGGCGGGGCACAGATACGCAGTATTTT	CASSVGGRGTDTQYF
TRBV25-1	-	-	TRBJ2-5	TGTGCCAGCAGTCAGGCGCGTTCTGATCGCCAGTACTTC	CASSQARSDRQYF
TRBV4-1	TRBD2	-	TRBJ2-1	TGCGCCAGCAGCCAAAAGCCGGGACTAGCGGGAGCGAATGAGCAGTTCTTC	CASSQKPGLAGANEQFF
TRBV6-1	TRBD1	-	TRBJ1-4	TGTGCCAGCAGCCGCGGGTCAGGGGGCGAGGAAAAACTGTTTTTT	CASSRGSGGEEKLFF
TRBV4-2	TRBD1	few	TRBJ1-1	TGTGCCAGCAGCCAAGGGGACAGGGCCTTCTTT	CASSQGDRAFF
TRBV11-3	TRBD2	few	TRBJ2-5	TGTGCCAGCAGCTTTCGGGGGGACCAAGAGACCCAGTACTTC	CASSFRGDQETQYF
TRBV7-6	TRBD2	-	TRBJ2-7	TGTGCCAGCAGCTTAGGGGCTAGCGGGGGGTTTGGCTACGAGCAGTACTTC	CASSLGASGGFGYEQYF
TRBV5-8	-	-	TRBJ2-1	TGTGCCAGCAGCCCTTGGGTGGGGATAGACCACAATGAGCAGTTCTTC	CASSPWVGIDHNEQFF
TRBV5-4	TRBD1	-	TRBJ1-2	TGTGCCAGCAGCCCGTCAACAGGGGGCTCCCTCTATGGCTACACCTTC	CASSPSTGGSLYGYTF
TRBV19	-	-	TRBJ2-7	TGTGCCAGTGCGCTAGAGGACACCTACGAGCAGTACTTC	CASALEDTYEQYF
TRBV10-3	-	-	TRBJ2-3	TGTGCCATCAGTGAGTGGGAGAGCACAGATACGCAGTATTTT	CAISEWESTDTQYF
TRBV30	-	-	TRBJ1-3	TGTGCCTGGAGTGTAGCGGGCAGGCTCTACGGAAACACCATATATTTT	CAWSVAGRLYGNTIYF
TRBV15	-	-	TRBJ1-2	TGTGCCACCAGCAGAGATCGGGGGACGGGGTTCAACTATGGCTACACCTTC	CATSRDRGTGFNYGYTF
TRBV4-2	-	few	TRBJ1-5	TGTGCCAGCAGCCAAGATTTTGGAGGGGGCAATCAGCCCCAGCATTTT	CASSQDFGGGNQPQHF
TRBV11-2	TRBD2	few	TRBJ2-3	TGTGCCAGCAGCTTAGTCGGGACTAGCGGGCGGGAGTCAGATACGCAGTATTTT	CASSLVGTSGRESDTQYF
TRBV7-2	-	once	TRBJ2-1	TGTGCCAGCAGCTTAGCCTCGGGGGAACGGGAGCAGTTCTTC	CASSLASGEREQFF
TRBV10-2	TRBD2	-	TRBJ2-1	TGCGCCAGCAGTGAGTCGGGAGGGTTCCTCTACAATGAGCAGTTCTTC	CASSESGGFLYNEQFF
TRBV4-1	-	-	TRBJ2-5	TGCGCCAGCAGCCAAGTCCCAGGCCAGAGGCAAGAGACCCAGTACTTC	CASSQVPGQRQETQYF
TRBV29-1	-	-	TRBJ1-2	TGCAGCGTTGAGAGCAGGGCCTATGGCTACACCTTC	CSVESRAYGYTF
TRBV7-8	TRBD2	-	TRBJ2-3	TGTGCCAGCAGCTTAGGGCTAGCGGGGGGGACAGATACGCAGTATTTT	CASSLGLAGGTDTQYF
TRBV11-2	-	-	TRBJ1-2	TGTGCCAGCAGCTTATCCACAGGGAGAAGCGCCTATGGCTACACCTTC	CASSLSTGRSAYGYTF
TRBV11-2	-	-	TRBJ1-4	TGTGCCAGCAGCCGGGCCCCAGGGGAAAAACTGTTTTTT	CASSRAPGEKLFF
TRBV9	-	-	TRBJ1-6	TGTGCCAGCAGCGGGGGCATTTCACCCCTCCACTTT	CASSGGISPLHF
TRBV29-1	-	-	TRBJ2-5	TGCAGCGTTGACCCGGGACTGATACGTCAAGAGACCCAGTACTTC	CSVDPGLIRQETQYF
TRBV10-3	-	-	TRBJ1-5	TGTGCCATCAGTGAGTCTACAGGATATAGCAATCAGCCCCAGCATTTT	CAISESTGYSNQPQHF
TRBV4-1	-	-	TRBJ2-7	TGCGCCAGCAGCCAAGAGGGGGGCAGGGGCTCGAAAGGAGACGAGCAGTACTTC	CASSQEGGRGSKGDEQYF
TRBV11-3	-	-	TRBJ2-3	TGTGCCAGCAGCCCCCGGTATGGGGCAGATACGCAGTATTTT	CASSPRYGADTQYF
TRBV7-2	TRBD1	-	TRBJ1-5	TGTGCCAGCAGCTTAGTTGGGACAGGGGGTGAACAGCCCCAGCATTTT	CASSLVGTGGEQPQHF
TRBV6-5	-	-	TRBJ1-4	TGTGCCAGCAGCTACTCACTGAGTGCAACTAATGAAAAACTGTTTTTT	CASSYSLSATNEKLFF
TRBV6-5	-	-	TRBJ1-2	TGTGCCAGCACGCAAGGGGGGTTTAACTATGGCTACACCTTC	CASTQGGFNYGYTF
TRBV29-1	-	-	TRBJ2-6	TGCAGCGTTGGGTCGCAGTCTGGGGCCAACGTCCTGACTTTC	CSVGSQSGANVLTF
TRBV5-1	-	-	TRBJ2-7	TGCGCCAGCAGCTTGTTACCGGGGATAAGGGGGGTGAACGCCTACGAGCAGTACTTC	CASSLLPGIRGVNAYEQYF
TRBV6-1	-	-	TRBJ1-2	TGTGCCAGCAGTGACCAGAGCTATGGCTACACCTTC	CASSDQSYGYTF
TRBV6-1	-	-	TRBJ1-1	TGTGCCAGCAGTGAACTTACAGGGACGGGCACTGAAGCTTTCTTT	CASSELTGTGTEAFF
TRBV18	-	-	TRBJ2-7	TGTGCCAGCTCACCAGGCACCGGGACAAGGAACGAGCAGTACTTC	CASSPGTGTRNEQYF
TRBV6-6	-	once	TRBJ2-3	TGTGCCAGCAGTGGCCTTGATTTGGAGGCCGATACGCAGTATTTT	CASSGLDLEADTQYF
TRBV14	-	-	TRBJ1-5	TGTGCCAGCAGCCTTCATACGAGGGGAAGAAGGACCGATCAGCCCCAGCATTTT	CASSLHTRGRRTDQPQHF
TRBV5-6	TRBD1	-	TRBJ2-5	TGTGCCAGCACACGACAGGGGTTAAAGGAGACCCAGTACTTC	CASTRQGLKETQYF